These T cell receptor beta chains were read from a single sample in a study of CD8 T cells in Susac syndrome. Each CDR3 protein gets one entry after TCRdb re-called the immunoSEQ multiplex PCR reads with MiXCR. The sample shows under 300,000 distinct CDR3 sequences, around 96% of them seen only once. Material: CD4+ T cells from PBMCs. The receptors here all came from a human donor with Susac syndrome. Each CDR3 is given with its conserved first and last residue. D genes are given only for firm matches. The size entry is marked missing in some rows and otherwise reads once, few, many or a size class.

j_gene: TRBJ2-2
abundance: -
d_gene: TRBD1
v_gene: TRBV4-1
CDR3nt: TGCGCCAGCAGCCAAGCCGACAGGGCGACCGGGGAGCTGTTTTTT
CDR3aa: CASSQADRATGELFF

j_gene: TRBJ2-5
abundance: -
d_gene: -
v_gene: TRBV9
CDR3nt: TGTGCCAGCAGCGTAGCTCGGGAGACCCAGTACTTC
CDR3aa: CASSVARETQYF

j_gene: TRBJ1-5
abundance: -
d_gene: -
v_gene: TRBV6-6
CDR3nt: TGTGCCAGCAGTTACTCATCGGGGGGAAGCAATCAGCCCCAGCATTTT
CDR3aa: CASSYSSGGSNQPQHF

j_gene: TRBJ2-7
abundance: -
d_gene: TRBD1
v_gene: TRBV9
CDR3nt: TGTGCCAGCAGCGGGCCTCCGACAGGGACCATTGGGGAGCAGTACTTC
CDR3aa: CASSGPPTGTIGEQYF

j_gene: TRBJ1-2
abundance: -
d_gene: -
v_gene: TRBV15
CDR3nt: TGTGCCACCAGCAGAGGGGATAGCCTTTATGGCTACACCTTC
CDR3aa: CATSRGDSLYGYTF

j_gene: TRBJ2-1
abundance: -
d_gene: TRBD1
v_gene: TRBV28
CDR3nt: TGTGCCAGCAGTTACAGGGGATATGAGCAGTTCTTC
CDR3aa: CASSYRGYEQFF

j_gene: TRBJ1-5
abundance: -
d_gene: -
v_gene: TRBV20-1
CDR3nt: TGCAGTGCTAGAGGGGGGGAACAGACGAATCAGCCCCAGCATTTT
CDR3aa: CSARGGEQTNQPQHF

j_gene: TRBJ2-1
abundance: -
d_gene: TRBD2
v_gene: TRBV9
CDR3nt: TGTGCCAGCAGCCCCTCGGTAGCGGGAGGGATGTGGGCCTACAATGAGCAGTTCTTC
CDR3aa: CASSPSVAGGMWAYNEQFF

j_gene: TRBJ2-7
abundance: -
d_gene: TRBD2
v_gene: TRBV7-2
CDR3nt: TGTGCCAGCAGCTTAGGACTAGCTGAGGGCGAGCAGTACTTC
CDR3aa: CASSLGLAEGEQYF

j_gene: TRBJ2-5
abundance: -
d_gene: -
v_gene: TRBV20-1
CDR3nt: TGCAGTGCTAGTGAGCGGGAGACCCAGTACTTC
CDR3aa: CSASERETQYF

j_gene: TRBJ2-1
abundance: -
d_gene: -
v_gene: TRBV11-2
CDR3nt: TGTGCCAGCAGCTTAGGCGGGAATTACAATGAGCAGTTCTTC
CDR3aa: CASSLGGNYNEQFF

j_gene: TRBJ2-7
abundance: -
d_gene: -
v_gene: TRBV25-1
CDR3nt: TGTGCCAGCATGGGCGCCTACGAGCAGTACTTC
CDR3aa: CASMGAYEQYF

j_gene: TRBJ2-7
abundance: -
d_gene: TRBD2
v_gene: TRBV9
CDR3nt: TGTGCCAGCAGCGCCGGGACTAGGGAGTACGAGCAGTACTTC
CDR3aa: CASSAGTREYEQYF

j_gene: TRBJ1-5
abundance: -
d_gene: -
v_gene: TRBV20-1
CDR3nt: TGCAGTGCTGCCGCAGGAACCCCCTCTGTTAGCAATCAGCCCCAGCATTTT
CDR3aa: CSAAAGTPSVSNQPQHF

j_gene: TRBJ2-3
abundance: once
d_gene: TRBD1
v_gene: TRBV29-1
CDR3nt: TGCAGCGTTGAAGACAGGGGGCAATCAGATACGCAGTATTTT
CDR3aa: CSVEDRGQSDTQYF

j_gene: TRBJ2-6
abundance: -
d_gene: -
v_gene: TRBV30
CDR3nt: TGTGCCTGGAGTGTCGGGTCTGGGGCCAACGTCCTGACTTTC
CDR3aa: CAWSVGSGANVLTF

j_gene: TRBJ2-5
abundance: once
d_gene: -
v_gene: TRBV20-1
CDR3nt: TGCAGTGCCATCCTCGGGGAGACCCAGTACTTC
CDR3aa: CSAILGETQYF

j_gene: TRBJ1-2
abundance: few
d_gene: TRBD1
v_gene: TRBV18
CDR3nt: TGTGCCAGCTCGGAGGGACAGCCCTATGGCTACACCTTC
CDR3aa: CASSEGQPYGYTF

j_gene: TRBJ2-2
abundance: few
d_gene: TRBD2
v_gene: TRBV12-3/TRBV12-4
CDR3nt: TGTGCCAGCAGTCTAGCGGGAGGGCCCACCGGGGAGCTGTTTTTT
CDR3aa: CASSLAGGPTGELFF

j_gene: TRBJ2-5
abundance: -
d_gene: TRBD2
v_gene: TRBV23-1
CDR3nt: TGCGCCAGCATGGTCGGGGGGGGGCGCGTCGGGGAGGAGACCCAGTACTTC
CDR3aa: CASMVGGGRVGEETQYF

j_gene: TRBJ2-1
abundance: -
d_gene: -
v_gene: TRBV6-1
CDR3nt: TGTGCCAGCGCCCGAGGAGGGGGATCCCCCTACAATGAGCAGTTCTTC
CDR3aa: CASARGGGSPYNEQFF

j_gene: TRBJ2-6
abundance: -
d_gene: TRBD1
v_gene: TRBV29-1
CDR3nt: TGCAGCGTTGCCGGACAGGGGACCCCTGGGGCCAACGTCCTGACTTTC
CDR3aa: CSVAGQGTPGANVLTF

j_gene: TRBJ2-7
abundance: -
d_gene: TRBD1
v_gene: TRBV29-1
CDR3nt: TGCAGCGTTAGGGGGCCCGGGACAGGGAGCTCCTACGAGCAGTACTTC
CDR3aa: CSVRGPGTGSSYEQYF

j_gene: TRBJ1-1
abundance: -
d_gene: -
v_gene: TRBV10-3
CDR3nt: TGTGCCACCAACTTAGACAGCGTGAACACTGAAGCTTTCTTT
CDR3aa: CATNLDSVNTEAFF

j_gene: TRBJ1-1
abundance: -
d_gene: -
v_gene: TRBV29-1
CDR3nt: TGCAGCTCCAAGGTTGGGGGGGGATCCATGAACACTGAAGCTTTCTTT
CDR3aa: CSSKVGGGSMNTEAFF

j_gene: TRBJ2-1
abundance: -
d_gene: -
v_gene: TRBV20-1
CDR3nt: TGCAGTGCTAGAGGTAACCGGGGTTTCCCCCCCTACAATGAGCAGTTCTTC
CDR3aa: CSARGNRGFPPYNEQFF

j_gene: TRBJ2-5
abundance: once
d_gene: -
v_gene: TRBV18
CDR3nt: TGTGCCAGCTCACGACGGGACGGGCAAGAGACCCAGTACTTC
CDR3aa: CASSRRDGQETQYF

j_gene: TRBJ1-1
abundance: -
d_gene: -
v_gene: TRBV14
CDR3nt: TGTGCCAGCAGCCAAAGGGGGGGCTTGAACACTGAAGCTTTCTTT
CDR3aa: CASSQRGGLNTEAFF

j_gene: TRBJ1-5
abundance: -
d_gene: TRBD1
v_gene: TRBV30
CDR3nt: TGTGCCTGGAGTCCCACTCAATCAGGGGGGGCAAGGCGCAATCAGCCCCAGCATTTT
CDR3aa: CAWSPTQSGGARRNQPQHF

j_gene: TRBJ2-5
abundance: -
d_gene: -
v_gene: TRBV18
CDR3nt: TGTGCCAGCTCAATTAAAACGGGCCAGAACCAAGAGACCCAGTACTTC
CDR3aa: CASSIKTGQNQETQYF

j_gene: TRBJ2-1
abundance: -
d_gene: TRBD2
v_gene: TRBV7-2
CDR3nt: TGTGCCAGCAGCTCCCTCCGGGCCCAGAGGGAGGGTGAGCAGTTCTTC
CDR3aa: CASSSLRAQREGEQFF

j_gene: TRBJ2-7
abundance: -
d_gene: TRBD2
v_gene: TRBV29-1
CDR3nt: TGCAGCGTTGACGAGGCGGGAGCGGGGAGCGAGCAGTACTTC
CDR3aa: CSVDEAGAGSEQYF

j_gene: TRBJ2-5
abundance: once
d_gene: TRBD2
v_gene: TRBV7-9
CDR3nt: TGTGCCAGCAGCTTATTTAAGGGACTAGGAATCCAAGAGACCCAGTACTTC
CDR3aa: CASSLFKGLGIQETQYF

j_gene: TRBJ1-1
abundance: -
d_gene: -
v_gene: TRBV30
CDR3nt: TGTGGCATCCTCGGGGCAGGGGCTGAAGCTTTCTTT
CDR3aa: CGILGAGAEAFF

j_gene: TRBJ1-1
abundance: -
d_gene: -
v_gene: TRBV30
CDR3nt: TGTGCCTGGAGAAACGGCTTGAACACTGAAGCTTTCTTT
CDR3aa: CAWRNGLNTEAFF

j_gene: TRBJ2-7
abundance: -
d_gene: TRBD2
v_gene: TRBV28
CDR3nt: TGTGCCAGCAGTTTACCCGTAGCGGGAGGTCGCGAGCAGTACTTC
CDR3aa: CASSLPVAGGREQYF

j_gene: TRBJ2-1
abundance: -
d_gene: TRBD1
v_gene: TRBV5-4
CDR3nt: TGTGCCAGCAGCCGGGACAGGGGGAATGAGCAGTTCTTC
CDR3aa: CASSRDRGNEQFF

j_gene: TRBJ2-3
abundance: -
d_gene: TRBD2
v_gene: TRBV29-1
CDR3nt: TGCAGCGCCGAGGGGACTAAATGGTCTAGCACAGATACGCAGTATTTT
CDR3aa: CSAEGTKWSSTDTQYF

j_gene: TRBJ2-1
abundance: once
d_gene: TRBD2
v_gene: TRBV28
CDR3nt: TGTGCCAGCATCAAGGGCGGGAGTTCTATCAATGAGCAGTTCTTC
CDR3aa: CASIKGGSSINEQFF

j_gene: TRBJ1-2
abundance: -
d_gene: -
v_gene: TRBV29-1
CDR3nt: TGCAGCGTGAAGGGCGGGGCCGCTAACTATGGCTACACCTTC
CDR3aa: CSVKGGAANYGYTF